This T cell receptor (beta chain) appears in the sequencing data of a study of cytomegalovirus exposure and HLA in healthy donors. Both 60 Vbeta primers and 13 Jbeta primers went into the PCR. Libraries were prepared by immunoSEQ multiplex PCR; TCRdb keeps only in-frame clonotypes and omits some of them. This table has about 150,000 clones, roughly 80% appearing once. The V and J ends lost 0 bases and 8 bases, in that order; junction bases with no gene match: 9. Germline V gene data show CDR1 as SNHLY and CDR2 as FYNNEI. The CDR3 spans 17 residues. J is TRBJ1-5 and V is TRBV2; 11 nucleotides agree with TRBD1. This clonotype originated in a woman in her thirties or forties in good health and CMV-seronegative. The material sequenced was PBMCs. The CDR3 bases are TGTGCCAGCAGTGAAGCTGCCGGACAGGGGGCCTGGGAGCCCCAGCATTTT. Amino acids: CASSEAAGQGAWEPQHF.